The TCR beta chain under discussion was sequenced for a study of identical twins. Whole-study results and caveats: The presence of invariant MAIT and iNKT cells could partly confound analyses of zero-insertion sequences. Insertions were fewer in abundant cord blood beta clonotypes, whereas memory repertoires showed none of this pattern.

In regard to this clonotype: Its antigen is still unknown.

Germline CDR1 is SEHNR and CDR2 is FQNEAQ (reference sequence). The length of the CDR3 is 14 residues. Deletions cut 5 bases from V and 5 bases from J, with 15 bases between. TCRdb reanalysed the 5' RACE reads using MiXCR and keeps one entry per CDR3 protein. Of about 200,000 distinct CDR3 sequences in the sample, 6.5% were seen once. The sample also formed part of further work on T cells expressing NK-cell markers. From that report: The study sequenced eight donors, seven HCMV-seropositive and one seronegative. Six of the donors carried dominant NKG2C+ clonotypes that took up about 1.0-7.5% of their CD8+ T cells.

The clonotype comes from a young woman in good health. V gene TRBV7-9 combines with J gene TRBJ2-5, with D uncertain. Material for sequencing was CD8+ T cells sorted from blood. For the CDR3, the DNA is TGTGCCAGCAGCCCTTGGAGTGTACAGGAGACCCAGTACTTC. It encodes CASSPWSVQETQYF.